This T cell receptor (beta chain) was captured by sequencing in a study of blood T cell repertoires in COVID-19. Study in general: Specimens from acute and convalescent COVID-19 originated in the United States, Italy and Spain. The analysed material was cDNA or gDNA that came from T cells, B-cell-depleted T cells, or PBMCs.

Original methodology: By means of reference gene primer amplification, nucleated cell counts were estimated. Sequenced by immunoSEQ multiplex PCR; TCRdb stores in-frame clones only, minus some. V, J and clone size reflect that table, while D and trimming were determined from the DNA. The sample holds tens of thousands of clones, roughly three quarters seen once. The germline V gene has CDR1 MGHRA and CDR2 YSYEKL. V was shortened by 2 bases and J by 13 bases, with 15 bases between the two germline ends. The CDR3 sequence is 14 residues long. Source material: peripheral blood. The chain is built from TRBV4-1 and TRBJ1-6; D not resolved. This receptor was identified in a man aged 50-60 years with active or convalescent COVID-19. The CDR3 is CASSQLRSLSPLHF. In nucleotides, the CDR3 is TGCGCCAGCAGCCAACTACGGTCACTTTCTCCCCTCCACTTT.